This is a list of T cell receptor beta chains from one sample in a study of blood T cell repertoires in COVID-19. Repertoires were generated with immunoSEQ multiplex PCR, while TCRdb's copy carries only in-frame clones and drops some. The sample shows approximately 65,000 clones, just over 85% of them seen only once. Sequencing input: peripheral blood. The receptor source for this set is a human donor in a cohort sampled during active COVID-19. Both conserved end residues are part of each CDR3. D genes are given only for firm matches. Clone size is given for some rows only: seen once, a few or many times, or a class if the clone is expanded.

size | D | J | V | DNA | CDR3
. | TRBD1 | TRBJ2-2 | TRBV7-3 | TGTGCCAGCAGCCCCACTGGCCCCAGACAGGGGGCGAACACCGGGGAGCTGTTTTTT | CASSPTGPRQGANTGELFF
. | TRBD1 | TRBJ1-5 | TRBV15 | TGTGCCACCAGCAGAGTACAGGGGAATCAGCCCCAGCATTTT | CATSRVQGNQPQHF
. | . | TRBJ2-3 | TRBV15 | TGTGCCACCAGCAGGGCCTCTATGGGGCTAGTCACAGATACGCAGTATTTT | CATSRASMGLVTDTQYF
. | . | TRBJ1-1 | TRBV30 | TGTGCCTGGAGTGTACAGGATGGCACTGAAGCTTTCTTT | CAWSVQDGTEAFF
. | . | TRBJ2-7 | TRBV28 | TGTGCCCGCATGAGGGACATTGACGAGCAGTACTTC | CARMRDIDEQYF
. | TRBD2 | TRBJ2-1 | TRBV6-5 | TGTGCCAGCAGTTCCGGGACTACCTTCTACAATGAGCAGTTCTTC | CASSSGTTFYNEQFF
. | . | TRBJ2-7 | TRBV4-3 | TGCGCCAGCAGCCAGACAGAAGGCTACGAGCAGTACTTC | CASSQTEGYEQYF
. | . | TRBJ1-1 | TRBV6-5 | TGTGCCAGCAGGGGGTCTGAGGCAGGGCGGACTGAAGCTTTCTTT | CASRGSEAGRTEAFF
. | . | TRBJ2-1 | TRBV6-6 | TGTGCCAGCAACCAGTACCTTGGCGAGCAGTTCTTC | CASNQYLGEQFF
. | TRBD1 | TRBJ1-2 | TRBV28 | TGTGCCAGCAGTTTACAGGGGACAGGGAATGGCTACACCTTC | CASSLQGTGNGYTF
. | TRBD2 | TRBJ2-1 | TRBV27 | TGTGCCAGCAGTCCAACTAGCGGGGGGAGGGAAGAGCAGTTCTTC | CASSPTSGGREEQFF
. | TRBD2 | TRBJ2-7 | TRBV10-2 | TGCGCCAGCAGTGAGTCGGCGGGAGTTGAGCAGTACTTC | CASSESAGVEQYF
. | . | TRBJ2-3 | TRBV2 | TGTGCCAGCAGTGTGGACACAAAGACAGATACGCAGTATTTT | CASSVDTKTDTQYF
. | TRBD1 | TRBJ1-2 | TRBV10-3 | TGTGCCATCAGGGCGGCAGGGGGCGGCTACACCTTC | CAIRAAGGGYTF
few | . | TRBJ1-2 | TRBV3-1/TRBV3-2 | TGTGCCAGCAGCCAAGGACAGCCTGACTATGGCTACACCTTC | CASSQGQPDYGYTF
once | TRBD1 | TRBJ1-1 | TRBV27 | TGTGCCAGCAGTCAGACAGGGTTGAACACTGAAGCTTTCTTT | CASSQTGLNTEAFF
. | . | TRBJ2-3 | TRBV18 | TGTGCCAGCTCACCGAAACTAGTAGTCGGCACAGATACGCAGTATTTT | CASSPKLVVGTDTQYF
. | TRBD1 | TRBJ1-1 | TRBV11-2 | TGTGCCAGCAGCCCGGCCGGACAGGGAGGCACTGAAGCTTTCTTT | CASSPAGQGGTEAFF
. | TRBD2 | TRBJ2-7 | TRBV5-5 | TGTGCCAGCAGCCCCAGCCAGCGGGGGGGTTCCGAGCAGTACTTC | CASSPSQRGGSEQYF
. | . | TRBJ2-5 | TRBV2 | TGTGCCAGCAGTGATTCCAGGGGAGGGGAGACCCAGTACTTC | CASSDSRGGETQYF
. | . | TRBJ1-6 | TRBV18 | TGTGCCAGCTCCCGACTGTCGGAGACCTATAATTCACCCCTCCACTTT | CASSRLSETYNSPLHF
. | . | TRBJ2-7 | TRBV7-9 | TGTGCCAGCCTTCTCGTTGGGGAGACGTCCTACGAGCAGTACTTC | CASLLVGETSYEQYF
. | . | TRBJ1-4 | TRBV20-1 | TGCAGTGCTAGAGGAGGAAAACTGTTTTTT | CSARGGKLFF
. | . | TRBJ2-5 | TRBV7-2 | TGTGCCAGCAGCTTAGGGCCCCAAGAGACCCAGTACTTC | CASSLGPQETQYF
. | TRBD1 | TRBJ2-2 | TRBV7-2 | TGTGCCAGCAGCTCAAGACAGGGGCACACCGGGGAGCTGTTTTTT | CASSSRQGHTGELFF
. | . | TRBJ1-1 | TRBV14 | TGTGCCAGCAGCCAACGCTCTGGGCTTTGGAACACTGAAGCTTTCTTT | CASSQRSGLWNTEAFF
. | TRBD1 | TRBJ1-4 | TRBV29-1 | TGCAGCATACGACAGGGAAGTAATGAAAAACTGTTTTTT | CSIRQGSNEKLFF
. | TRBD1 | TRBJ2-1 | TRBV5-1 | TGCGCCAGCAGCCGGGGAGGGACAGGGAGTAATGAGCAGTTCTTC | CASSRGGTGSNEQFF
. | TRBD2 | TRBJ2-7 | TRBV7-2 | TGTGCCAGCAGCTTAGAACTAGCGGGGGCCAAGCAGCAGTACTTC | CASSLELAGAKQQYF
few | TRBD2 | TRBJ2-1 | TRBV30 | TGTGCCTGGAGGGCTGGTAGCGGGTTCTACAATGAGCAGTTCTTC | CAWRAGSGFYNEQFF